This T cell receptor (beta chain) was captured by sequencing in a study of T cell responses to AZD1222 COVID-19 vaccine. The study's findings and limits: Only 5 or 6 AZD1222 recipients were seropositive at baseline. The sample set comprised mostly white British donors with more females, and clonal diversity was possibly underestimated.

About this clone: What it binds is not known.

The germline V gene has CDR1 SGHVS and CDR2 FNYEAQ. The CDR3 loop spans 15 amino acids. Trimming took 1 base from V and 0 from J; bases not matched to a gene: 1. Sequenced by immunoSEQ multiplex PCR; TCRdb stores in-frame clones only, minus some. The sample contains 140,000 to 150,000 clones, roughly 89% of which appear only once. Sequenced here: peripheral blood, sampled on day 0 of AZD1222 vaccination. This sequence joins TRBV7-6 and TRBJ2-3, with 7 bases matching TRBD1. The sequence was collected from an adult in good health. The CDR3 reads CASSLETGSTDTQYF. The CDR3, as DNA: TGTGCCAGCAGCTTAGAGACAGGGAGCACAGATACGCAGTATTTT.